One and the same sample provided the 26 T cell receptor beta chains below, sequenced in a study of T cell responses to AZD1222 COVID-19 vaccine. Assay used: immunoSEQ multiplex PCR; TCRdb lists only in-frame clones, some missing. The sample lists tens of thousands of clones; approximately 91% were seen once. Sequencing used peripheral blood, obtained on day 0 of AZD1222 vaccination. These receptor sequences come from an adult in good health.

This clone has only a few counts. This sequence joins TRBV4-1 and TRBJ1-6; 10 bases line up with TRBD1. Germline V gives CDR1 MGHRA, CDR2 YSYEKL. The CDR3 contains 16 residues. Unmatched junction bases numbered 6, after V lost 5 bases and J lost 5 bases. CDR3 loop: CASSSRQGADNSPLHF. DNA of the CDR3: TGCGCCAGCAGCTCTCGACAGGGGGCAGATAATTCACCCCTCCACTTT.

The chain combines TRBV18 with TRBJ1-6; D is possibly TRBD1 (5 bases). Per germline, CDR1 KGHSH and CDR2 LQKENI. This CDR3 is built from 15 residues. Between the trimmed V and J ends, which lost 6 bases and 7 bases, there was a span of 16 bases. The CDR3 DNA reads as TGTGCCAGCTCCCTCCGCGTGGGGGAAAATTCACCCCTCCACTTT. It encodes CASSLRVGENSPLHF.

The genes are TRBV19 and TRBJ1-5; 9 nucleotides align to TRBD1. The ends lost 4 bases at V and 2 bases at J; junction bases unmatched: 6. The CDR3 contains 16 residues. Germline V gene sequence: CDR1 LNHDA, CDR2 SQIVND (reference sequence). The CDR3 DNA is TGTGCCAGTAGTAAAAACAGGGGGCAGGGCAATCAGCCCCAGCATTTT. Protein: CASSKNRGQGNQPQHF.

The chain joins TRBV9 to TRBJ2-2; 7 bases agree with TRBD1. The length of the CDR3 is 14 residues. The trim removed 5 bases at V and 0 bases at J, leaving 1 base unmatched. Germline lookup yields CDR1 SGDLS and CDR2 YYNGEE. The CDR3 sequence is CASRTGTNTGELFF. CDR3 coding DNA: TGTGCCAGCAGGACAGGGACGAACACCGGGGAGCTGTTTTTT.

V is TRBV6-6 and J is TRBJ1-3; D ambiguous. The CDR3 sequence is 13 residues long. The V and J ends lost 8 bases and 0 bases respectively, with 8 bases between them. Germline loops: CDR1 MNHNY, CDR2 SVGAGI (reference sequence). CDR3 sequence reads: CASAARSGNTIYF. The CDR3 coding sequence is TGTGCCAGCGCGGCCCGCTCTGGAAACACCATATATTTT.

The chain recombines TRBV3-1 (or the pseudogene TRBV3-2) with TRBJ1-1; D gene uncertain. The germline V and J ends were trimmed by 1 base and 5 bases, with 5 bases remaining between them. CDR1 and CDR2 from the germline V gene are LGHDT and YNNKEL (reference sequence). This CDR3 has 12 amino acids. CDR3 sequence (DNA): TGTGCCAGCAGCCAAGGGGGAACTGAAGCTTTCTTT. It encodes CASSQGGTEAFF.

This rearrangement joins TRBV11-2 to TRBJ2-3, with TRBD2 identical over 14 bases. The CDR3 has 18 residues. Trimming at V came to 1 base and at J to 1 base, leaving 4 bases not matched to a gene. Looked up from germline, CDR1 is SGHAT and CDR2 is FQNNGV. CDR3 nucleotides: TGTGCCAGCAGCTTAGGGACTAGCGGGAGGATAGGCACAGATACGCAGTATTTT. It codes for CASSLGTSGRIGTDTQYF.

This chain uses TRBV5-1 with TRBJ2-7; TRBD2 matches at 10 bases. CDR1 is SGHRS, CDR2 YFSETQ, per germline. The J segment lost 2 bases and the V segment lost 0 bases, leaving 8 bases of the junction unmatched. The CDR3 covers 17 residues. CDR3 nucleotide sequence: TGCGCCAGCAGCTTGGGACTAGCGGGCGGGCAAACCTACGAGCAGTACTTC. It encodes CASSLGLAGGQTYEQYF.

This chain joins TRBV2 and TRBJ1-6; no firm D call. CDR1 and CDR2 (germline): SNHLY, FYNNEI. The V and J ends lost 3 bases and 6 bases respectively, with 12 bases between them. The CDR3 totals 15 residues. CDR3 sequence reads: CASSDLGQPNSPLHF. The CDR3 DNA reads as TGTGCCAGCAGTGATCTTGGCCAGCCTAATTCACCCCTCCACTTT.

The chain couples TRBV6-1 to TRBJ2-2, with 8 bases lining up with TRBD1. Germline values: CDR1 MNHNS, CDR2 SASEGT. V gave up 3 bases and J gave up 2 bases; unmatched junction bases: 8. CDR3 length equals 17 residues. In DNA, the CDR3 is TGTGCCAGCAGTGACCTCCCCGGGACAGGAAACACCGGGGAGCTGTTTTTT. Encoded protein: CASSDLPGTGNTGELFF.

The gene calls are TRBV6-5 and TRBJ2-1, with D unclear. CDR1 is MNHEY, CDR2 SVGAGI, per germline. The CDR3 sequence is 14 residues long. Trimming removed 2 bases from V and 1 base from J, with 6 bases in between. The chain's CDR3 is CASSYLLSYNEQFF. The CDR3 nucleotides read TGTGCCAGCAGTTACCTCCTTTCCTACAATGAGCAGTTCTTC.

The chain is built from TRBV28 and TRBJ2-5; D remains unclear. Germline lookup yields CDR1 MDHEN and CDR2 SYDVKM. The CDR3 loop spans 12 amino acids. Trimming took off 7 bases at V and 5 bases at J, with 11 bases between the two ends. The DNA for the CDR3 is TGTGCCAGCAATGGATTAGGGGAGACCCAGTACTTC. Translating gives CASNGLGETQYF.

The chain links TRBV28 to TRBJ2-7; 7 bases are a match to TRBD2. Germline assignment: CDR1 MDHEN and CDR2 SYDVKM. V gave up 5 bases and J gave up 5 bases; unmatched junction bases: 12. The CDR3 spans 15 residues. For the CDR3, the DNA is TGTGCCAGCAGTCACGCCGCGGGGGACCTACACGAGCAGTACGTC. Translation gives CASSHAAGDLHEQYV.

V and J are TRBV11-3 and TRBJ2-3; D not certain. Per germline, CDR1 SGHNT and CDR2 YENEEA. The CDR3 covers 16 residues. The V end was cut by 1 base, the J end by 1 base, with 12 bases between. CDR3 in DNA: TGTGCCAGCAGCTTAGGCTCCGGTCGGGGCACAGATACGCAGTATTTT. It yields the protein CASSLGSGRGTDTQYF.

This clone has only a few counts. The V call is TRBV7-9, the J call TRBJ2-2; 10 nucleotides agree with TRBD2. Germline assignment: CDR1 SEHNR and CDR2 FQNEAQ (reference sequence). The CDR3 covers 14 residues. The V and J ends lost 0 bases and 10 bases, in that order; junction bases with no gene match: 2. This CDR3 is CASSLALAGAELFF. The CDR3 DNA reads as TGTGCCAGCAGCTTAGCTCTAGCGGGAGCGGAGCTGTTTTTT.

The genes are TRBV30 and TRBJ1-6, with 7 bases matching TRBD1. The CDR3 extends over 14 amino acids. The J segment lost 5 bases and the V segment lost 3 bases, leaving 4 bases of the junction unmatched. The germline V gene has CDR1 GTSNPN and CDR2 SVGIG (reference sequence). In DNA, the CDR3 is TGTGCCTGGAGCGCGGGGACAGATAATTCACCCCTCCACTTT. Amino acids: CAWSAGTDNSPLHF.

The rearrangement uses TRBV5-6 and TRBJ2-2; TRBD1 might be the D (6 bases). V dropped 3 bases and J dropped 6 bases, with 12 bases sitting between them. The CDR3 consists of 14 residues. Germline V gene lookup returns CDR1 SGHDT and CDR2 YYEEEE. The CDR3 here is CASSWGPGPGELFF. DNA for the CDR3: TGTGCCAGCAGCTGGGGGCCAGGGCCCGGGGAGCTGTTTTTT.

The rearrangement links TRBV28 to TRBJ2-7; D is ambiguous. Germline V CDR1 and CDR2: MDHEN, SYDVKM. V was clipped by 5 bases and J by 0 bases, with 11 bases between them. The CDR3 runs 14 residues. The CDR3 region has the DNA TGTGCCAGCAGTCATATACTAAGCTCCTACGAGCAGTACTTC. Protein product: CASSHILSSYEQYF.

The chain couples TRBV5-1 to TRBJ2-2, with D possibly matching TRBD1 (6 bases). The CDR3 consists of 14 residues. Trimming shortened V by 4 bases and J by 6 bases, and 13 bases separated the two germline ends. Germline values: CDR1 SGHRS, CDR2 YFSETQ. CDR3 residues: CASSTIQGAGELFF. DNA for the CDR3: TGCGCCAGCAGCACGATACAGGGCGCCGGGGAGCTGTTTTTT.

In nucleotides, the CDR3 is TGTGCCAGCTCACCAAGGGAGATTTTGGACACTGAAGCTTTCTTT. Protein product: CASSPREILDTEAFF. The rearrangement uses TRBV18 and TRBJ1-1; D uncertain. V dropped 2 bases and J dropped 3 bases, with 13 bases sitting between them. CDR1 and CDR2 from the germline V gene are KGHSH and LQKENI. The CDR3 has 15 residues.

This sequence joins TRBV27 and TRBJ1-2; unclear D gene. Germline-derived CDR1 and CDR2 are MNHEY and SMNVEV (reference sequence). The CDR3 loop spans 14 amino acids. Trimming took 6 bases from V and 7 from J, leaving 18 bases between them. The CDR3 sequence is CASSPTDDFSGYTF. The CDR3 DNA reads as TGTGCCAGCAGCCCTACCGACGACTTTAGTGGCTACACCTTC.

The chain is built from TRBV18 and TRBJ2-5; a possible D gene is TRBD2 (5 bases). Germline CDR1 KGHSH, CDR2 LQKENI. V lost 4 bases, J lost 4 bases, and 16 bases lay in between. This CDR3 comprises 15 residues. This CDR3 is CASSLTAGSGETQYF. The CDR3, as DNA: TGTGCCAGCTCACTTACGGCGGGCAGTGGAGAGACCCAGTACTTC.

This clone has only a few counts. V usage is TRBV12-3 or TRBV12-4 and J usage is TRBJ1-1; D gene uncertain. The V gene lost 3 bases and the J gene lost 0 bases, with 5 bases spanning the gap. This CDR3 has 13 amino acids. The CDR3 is CASSLSLNTEAFF. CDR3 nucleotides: TGTGCCAGCAGTTTGTCTCTGAACACTGAAGCTTTCTTT.

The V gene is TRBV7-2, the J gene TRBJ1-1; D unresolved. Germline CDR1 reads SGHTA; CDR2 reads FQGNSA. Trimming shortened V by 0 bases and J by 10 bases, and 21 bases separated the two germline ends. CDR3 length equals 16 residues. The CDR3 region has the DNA TGTGCCAGCAGCTTAGCTGAGTCGATGGGCATTTCTCGAGCTTTCTTT. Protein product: CASSLAESMGISRAFF.

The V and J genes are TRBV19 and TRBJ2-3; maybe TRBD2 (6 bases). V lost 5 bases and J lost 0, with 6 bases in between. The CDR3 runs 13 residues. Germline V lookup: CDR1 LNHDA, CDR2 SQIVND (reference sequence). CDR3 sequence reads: CASSGGSTDTQYF. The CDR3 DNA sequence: TGTGCCAGTAGTGGGGGGAGCACAGATACGCAGTATTTT.

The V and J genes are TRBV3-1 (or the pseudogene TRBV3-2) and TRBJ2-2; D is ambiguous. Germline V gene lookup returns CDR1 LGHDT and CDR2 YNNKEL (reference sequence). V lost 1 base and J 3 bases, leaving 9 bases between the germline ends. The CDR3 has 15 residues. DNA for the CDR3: TGTGCCAGCAGCCAAGGAGGAGCCTACACCGGGGAGCTGTTTTTT. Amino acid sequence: CASSQGGAYTGELFF.